The rows below give T cell receptor beta chains drawn from one sample of a study of cytomegalovirus exposure and HLA in healthy donors. Profiled with immunoSEQ multiplex PCR; TCRdb holds only in-frame clones, not every one. The sample has 150,000 to 200,000 clones; 80% to 90% are singletons. The specimen sequenced was PBMCs. Receptors were obtained from a woman aged 18-29 years in good health and CMV-seropositive. Each CDR3 is given with its conserved first and last residue. D genes are given only for firm matches. Clone size appears in some rows only: once, few, many, or a class for an expanded clone.

j_gene	v_gene	d_gene	abundance	CDR3nt	CDR3aa
TRBJ2-5	TRBV2	TRBD2	NA	TGTGCCAGCAGTGGGGGCCCTAGCGGGGTGGTTCAAGAGACCCAGTACTTC	CASSGGPSGVVQETQYF
TRBJ1-2	TRBV19	NA	NA	TGTGCCAGTAGTATGTCGGGCAGGGCTGGTGCTAACTATGGCTACACCTTC	CASSMSGRAGANYGYTF
TRBJ2-7	TRBV27	TRBD1	NA	TGTGCCAGCAGTTTATCTGGGACAGCCTACGAGCAGTACTTC	CASSLSGTAYEQYF
TRBJ2-1	TRBV2	TRBD2	NA	TGTGCCAGCAAGAGGGTAGCGGGGGCGAGTGAGCAGTTCTTC	CASKRVAGASEQFF
TRBJ2-3	TRBV18	NA	NA	TGTGCCAGCTCACCAGCTCTGCGGGGCCTTGGGGGGACAGATACGCAGTATTTT	CASSPALRGLGGTDTQYF
TRBJ1-5	TRBV11-2	NA	once	TGTGCCAGCAGCCCCCAACAGGGCGGGCAGCCCCAGCATTTT	CASSPQQGGQPQHF
TRBJ2-1	TRBV11-2	NA	NA	TGTGCCAGCAGCTCGGGACTTAGCTCCTACAATGAGCAGTTCTTC	CASSSGLSSYNEQFF
TRBJ2-2	TRBV5-4	TRBD2	NA	TGTGCCAGCAGCCAAGAGACTAGCTTTGGGTGGACCGGGGAGCTGTTTTTT	CASSQETSFGWTGELFF
TRBJ1-1	TRBV18	NA	NA	TGTGCCAGCTCACCACCGGCGACAGGGAACACTGAAGCTTTCTTT	CASSPPATGNTEAFF
TRBJ1-1	TRBV18	NA	NA	TGTGCCAGCTCACCATCCTGGGAGGACACTGTTCTAACTGAAGCTTTCTTT	CASSPSWEDTVLTEAFF
TRBJ2-1	TRBV6-1	NA	NA	TGTGCCAGCAGTGAAGGTCCCCTTAGTCCCCAGTTCTTC	CASSEGPLSPQFF
TRBJ2-5	TRBV5-4	TRBD1	NA	TGTGCCAGCAGCTCGAAAAGCAGGGGGCGGGAGACCCAGTACTTC	CASSSKSRGRETQYF
TRBJ2-2	TRBV4-2	NA	NA	TGTGCCAGCAGCCAAGTGAGCGGGGAGCTGTTTTTT	CASSQVSGELFF
TRBJ2-7	TRBV10-3	TRBD1	once	TGTGCCATCAGTGACCCTCTCCCGGGACAGAATTACGAGCAGTACTTC	CAISDPLPGQNYEQYF
TRBJ1-6	TRBV11-3	NA	once	TGTGCCAGCAGCTTAGACGGTCAGGGGTCACCCCTCCACTTT	CASSLDGQGSPLHF
TRBJ2-3	TRBV6-1	TRBD1	once	TGTGCCAGCCAGGGGGCGGAGACAGATACGCAGTATTTT	CASQGAETDTQYF
TRBJ2-2	TRBV30	NA	NA	TGTGCCTGGAGTGTCCGGGGATCCGGGGAGCTGTTTTTT	CAWSVRGSGELFF
TRBJ2-3	TRBV6-6	NA	NA	TGTGCCAGCAGTTACTCCCGACAGGGAGGTCCAGATACGCAGTATTTT	CASSYSRQGGPDTQYF
TRBJ2-7	TRBV10-1	NA	few	TGCGCCAGCAGTGCCCTTCCCCGAGGAGGTGGGGAGCAGTACTTC	CASSALPRGGGEQYF
TRBJ1-1	TRBV4-3	NA	few	TGCGCCAGCAGCCAAGGAGGGGAGGAGAACACTGAAGCTTTCTTT	CASSQGGEENTEAFF
TRBJ2-7	TRBV5-1	NA	NA	TGCGCCAGCAGCTTGGGGGTTTGGGAGAGAATCAACTACGAGCAGTACTTC	CASSLGVWERINYEQYF
TRBJ1-1	TRBV10-3	NA	NA	TGTGCCGCCGCCCGACAGACCCCGGACACTGAAGCTTTCTTT	CAAARQTPDTEAFF
TRBJ2-7	TRBV18	NA	NA	TGTGCCAGCTCACCAGAAGGGGGGGGCTCCTACGAGCAGTACTTC	CASSPEGGGSYEQYF
TRBJ1-1	TRBV19	TRBD1	NA	TGTGCCAGTAGTATCCAGGGGGCGTTGGGCACTGAAGCTTTCTTT	CASSIQGALGTEAFF
TRBJ2-3	TRBV27	TRBD2	NA	TGTGCCACCCGGGGGGGCCTGACAGATACGCAGTATTTT	CATRGGLTDTQYF
TRBJ1-1	TRBV5-4	TRBD1	NA	TGTGCCAGCAGGACAGGGGGCTACACTGAAGCTTTCTTT	CASRTGGYTEAFF
TRBJ1-6	TRBV27	TRBD1	NA	TGTGCCAGCAGTCCCCGGGGACAGGTCTATAATTCACCCCTCCACTTT	CASSPRGQVYNSPLHF
TRBJ1-2	TRBV27	TRBD1	NA	TGTGCCAGCAGTCCACATGACCGGGACAGAAGACAAAATGGCTACACCTTC	CASSPHDRDRRQNGYTF
TRBJ2-2	TRBV5-5	NA	NA	TGTGCCAGCAGCTTGGCCGTAGCTCTAGAGAACACCGGGGAGCTGTTTTTT	CASSLAVALENTGELFF
TRBJ1-2	TRBV5-6	TRBD1	once	TGTGCCAGCAGCGTCGACAGGGACTATGGCTACACCTTC	CASSVDRDYGYTF
TRBJ2-7	TRBV19	TRBD1	NA	TGTGCCAGTTCAAGGGGGCAAGGCTACGAGCAGTACTTC	CASSRGQGYEQYF
TRBJ1-1	TRBV7-9	NA	NA	TGTGCCAGCAGCGCAGCTGGGGGCTATGAAGCTTTCTTT	CASSAAGGYEAFF
TRBJ1-1	TRBV19	TRBD1	NA	TGTGCCAGTAGTATAGAAATACAGGGGCCGAACACTGAAGCTTTCTTT	CASSIEIQGPNTEAFF
TRBJ1-1	TRBV28	NA	NA	TGTGCCAGCAGTTTATTGGTCCAGACTAACACTGAAGCTTTCTTT	CASSLLVQTNTEAFF
TRBJ2-3	TRBV10-3	TRBD2	NA	TGTGCCATCAGTGGAGGAGCCCTACTAGCGGGGGTTAGCACAGATACGCAGTATTTT	CAISGGALLAGVSTDTQYF
TRBJ1-2	TRBV13	NA	NA	TGTGCCAGCAGCTTAGCCGCGAGCTATGGCTACACCTTC	CASSLAASYGYTF
TRBJ1-1	TRBV11-2	TRBD1	NA	TGTGCCAGCAGCCTGAGACAGGGGATTTTACTCATGAACACTGAAGCTTTCTTT	CASSLRQGILLMNTEAFF
TRBJ2-5	TRBV27	NA	NA	TGTGCCAGCGGGGGGGAGACCCAGTACTTC	CASGGETQYF
TRBJ1-5	TRBV30	TRBD1	NA	TGTGCCTGGAGTTCGACAGGGCATGAGCCCCAGCATTTT	CAWSSTGHEPQHF
TRBJ2-7	TRBV5-1	TRBD1	NA	TGCGCCAGCAGCCCCCGCGGGACAGGGTCTTACGAGCAGTACTTC	CASSPRGTGSYEQYF
TRBJ1-6	TRBV19	TRBD1	NA	TGTGCCAGTAGTATTACGGGACAGGGTAATTCACCCCTCCACTTT	CASSITGQGNSPLHF
TRBJ2-5	TRBV30	NA	NA	TGTGCCTGGACAGACCAAGAGACCCAGTACTTC	CAWTDQETQYF